This T cell receptor (beta chain) was captured by sequencing in a study of T cell responses to AZD1222 COVID-19 vaccine. V was shortened by 5 bases and J by 2 bases, with 10 bases between the two germline ends. The CDR3 totals 15 residues. Germline V CDR1 and CDR2: SEHNR, FQNEAQ (reference sequence). The data were produced by immunoSEQ multiplex PCR, yet TCRdb's version contains in-frame clones alone and is incomplete. Here the sample spans 150,000 to 200,000 clones, 85% to 90% being singletons. The V and J genes are TRBV7-9 and TRBJ1-6; possibly TRBD1 for D (6 bases). This TCR was recovered from an adult in good health. The specimen was peripheral blood, collected on day 0 of AZD1222 vaccination. CDR3 residues: CASSPGTPYNSPLHF. CDR3 nucleotides: TGTGCCAGCAGCCCCGGGACACCCTATAATTCACCCCTCCACTTT.